The next 2 T cell receptor beta chains were all read from a single sample in a study of prognosis after radiotherapy for stage I lung cancer. Genomic DNA was subjected to two-round multiplex PCR for amplification of TCR beta CDR3. Amplification during the initial PCR round employed primers specific to each TRBV and TRBJ gene. TCRdb reprocessed the multiplex PCR reads with MiXCR, giving one entry per CDR3 protein. The sample yields fewer than 25,000 distinct CDR3 sequences, 40% to 55% seen once. This specimen consisted of PBMCs, obtained before or after stereotactic body radiation therapy (not recorded which). These receptors all stem from a donor over 45 with non-small cell lung cancer.

With respect to this clonotype: One end of the junction does not line up with germline, which may come from a read error. The chain combines TRBV20-1 with TRBJ2-1; 7 bases match TRBD2. This CDR3 region has 15 residues. From germline, CDR1 is DFQATT and CDR2 SNEGSKA (reference sequence). The CDR3 bases are TGCAGTGCTATAGATCGTCTAGCGGCCTACAATGAGCAGTTCTTT. Its translation: CSAIDRLAAYNEQFF.

The chain uses TRBV27 and TRBJ1-6; no reliable D call. CDR1 MNHEY and CDR2 SMNVEV come from the germline V gene (reference sequence). The CDR3 length is 14 residues. The V gene lost 6 bases and the J gene lost 10 bases, with 16 bases spanning the gap. The CDR3 DNA is TGTGCCAGCAGGGACGGGCAGTCGTGGTCACCCCTCCACTTT. Protein sequence: CASRDGQSWSPLHF.